The present T cell receptor beta chain was sequenced within a study of PD-L1 blockade in urothelial cancer. Study-wide background: Typically, measured as a median, blood samples had 130,000 to 150,000 T cells.

CDR1 LNHDA and CDR2 SQIVND come from the germline V gene (reference sequence). Trimming left V 4 bases short and J 2 bases short, with 8 bases between. The CDR3 consists of 13 residues. Clones were read by immunoSEQ multiplex PCR, and TCRdb kept only the in-frame ones, dropping some. The table lists approximately 72,000 clones, approximately 83% of them singletons. This sample's time point: pretreatment peripheral blood. This clone appeared a few times. The sample consisted of PBMCs, taken around atezolizumab (anti-PD-L1) treatment. The rearrangement joins TRBV19 to TRBJ1-2, with D unresolved. The TCR was taken from a man aged 55 to 70 with urothelial cancer. The chain's CDR3 is CASSNQANYGYTF. DNA for the CDR3: TGTGCCAGTAGTAATCAAGCCAACTATGGCTACACCTTC. The full variable domain, completed using reference TRBV19 and TRBJ1-2, is DGGITQSPKYLFRKEGQNVTLSCEQNLNHDAMYWYRQDPGQGLRLIYYSQIVNDFQKGDIAEGYSVSREKKESFPLTVTSAQKNPTAFYLCASSNQANYGYTFGSGTRLTVV.